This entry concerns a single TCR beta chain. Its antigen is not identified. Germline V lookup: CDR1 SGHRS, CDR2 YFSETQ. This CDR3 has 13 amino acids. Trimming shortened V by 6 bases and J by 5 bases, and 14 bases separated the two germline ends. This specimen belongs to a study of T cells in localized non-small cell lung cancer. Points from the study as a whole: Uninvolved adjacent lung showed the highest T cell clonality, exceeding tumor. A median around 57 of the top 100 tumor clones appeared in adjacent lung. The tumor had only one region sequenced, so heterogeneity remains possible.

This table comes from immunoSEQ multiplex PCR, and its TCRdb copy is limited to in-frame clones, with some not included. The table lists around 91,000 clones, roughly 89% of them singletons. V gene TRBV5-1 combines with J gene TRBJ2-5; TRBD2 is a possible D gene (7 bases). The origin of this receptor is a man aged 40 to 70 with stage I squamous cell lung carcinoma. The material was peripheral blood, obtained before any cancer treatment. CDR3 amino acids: CASTPGGAETQYF. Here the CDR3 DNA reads TGCGCCAGCACCCCTGGGGGGGCGGAGACCCAGTACTTC. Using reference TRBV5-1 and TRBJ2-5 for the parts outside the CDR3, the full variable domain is KAGVTQTPRYLIKTRGQQVTLSCSPISGHRSVSWYQQTPGQGLQFLFEYFSETQRNKGNFPGRFSGRQFSNSRSEMNVSTLELGDSALYLCASTPGGAETQYFGPGTRLLVL.